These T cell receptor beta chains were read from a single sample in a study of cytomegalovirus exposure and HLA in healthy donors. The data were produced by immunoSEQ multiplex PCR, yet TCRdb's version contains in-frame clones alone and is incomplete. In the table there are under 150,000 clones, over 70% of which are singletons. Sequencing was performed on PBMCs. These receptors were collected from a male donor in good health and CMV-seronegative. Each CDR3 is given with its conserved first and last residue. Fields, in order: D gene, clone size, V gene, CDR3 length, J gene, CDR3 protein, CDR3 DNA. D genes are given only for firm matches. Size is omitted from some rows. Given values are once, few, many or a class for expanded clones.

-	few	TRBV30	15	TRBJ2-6	CAWSRQVDGANVLTF	TGTGCCTGGAGTAGACAGGTGGACGGGGCCAACGTCCTGACTTTC
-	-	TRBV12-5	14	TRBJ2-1	CASGLPLTYNEQFF	TGTGCTAGTGGTTTGCCCCTGACATACAATGAGCAGTTCTTC
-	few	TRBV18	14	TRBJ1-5	CASSPDSVNQPQHF	TGTGCCAGCTCACCGGACAGCGTAAATCAGCCCCAGCATTTT
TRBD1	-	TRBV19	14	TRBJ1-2	CASSPGDRDYGYTF	TGTGCCAGTAGTCCCGGGGACAGGGACTATGGCTACACCTTC
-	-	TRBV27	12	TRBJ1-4	CASSLGLEKLFF	TGTGCCAGCAGTTTAGGCCTTGAAAAACTGTTTTTT
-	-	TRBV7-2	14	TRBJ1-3	CASTTRGLRNTIYF	TGTGCCAGCACCACCAGGGGCCTTCGAAACACCATATATTTT
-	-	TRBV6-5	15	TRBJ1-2	CASSYSRGANYGYTF	TGTGCCAGCAGTTACTCTCGGGGAGCTAACTATGGCTACACCTTC
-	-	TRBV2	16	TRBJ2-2	CASSRQGAVGTGELFF	TGTGCCAGCAGTCGGCAGGGCGCGGTAGGGACCGGGGAGCTGTTTTTT
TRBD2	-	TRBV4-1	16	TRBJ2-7	CASSEGRLAGAYEQYF	TGCGCCAGCAGCGAAGGGAGACTAGCGGGGGCCTACGAGCAGTACTTC
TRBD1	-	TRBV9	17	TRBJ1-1	CASSELPTGGPNTEAFF	TGTGCCAGCAGCGAGCTCCCAACAGGGGGTCCGAACACTGAAGCTTTCTTT
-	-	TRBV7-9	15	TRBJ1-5	CASSEDKAGNQPQHF	TGTGCCAGCAGCGAAGACAAAGCCGGTAATCAGCCCCAGCATTTT
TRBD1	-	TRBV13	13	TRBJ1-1	CASSLGGTGEAFF	TGTGCCAGCAGCTTAGGTGGGACAGGGGAGGCTTTCTTT
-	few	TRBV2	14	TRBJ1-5	CASSEGSSNQPQHF	TGTGCCAGCAGTGAAGGTAGTAGCAATCAGCCCCAGCATTTT
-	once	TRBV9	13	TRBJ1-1	CASSIQADTEAFF	TGTGCCAGCAGCATACAGGCGGACACTGAAGCTTTCTTT
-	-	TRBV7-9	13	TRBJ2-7	CASSLAAVYEQYF	TGTGCCAGCAGCTTAGCGGCAGTCTACGAGCAGTACTTC
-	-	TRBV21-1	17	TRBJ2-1	CASSKEGGQGGSNEQFF	TGTGCCAGCAGCAAAGAAGGCGGGCAGGGGGGATCGAATGAGCAGTTCTTC
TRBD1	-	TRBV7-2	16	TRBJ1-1	CARSADRGLLSTEAFF	TGTGCCCGCAGCGCCGACAGGGGGCTATTGAGCACTGAAGCTTTCTTT
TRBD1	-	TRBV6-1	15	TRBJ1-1	CALKLGTDLNTEAFF	TGTGCACTCAAACTGGGGACAGATTTGAACACTGAAGCTTTCTTT
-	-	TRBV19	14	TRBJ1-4	CASSLGATNEKLFF	TGTGCCAGTAGCCTAGGAGCAACTAATGAAAAACTGTTTTTT
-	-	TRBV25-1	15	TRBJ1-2	CASSDLRSYRGGYTF	TGTGCCAGCAGTGACCTAAGGTCTTACCGGGGTGGCTACACCTTC
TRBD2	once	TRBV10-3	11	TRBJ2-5	CAISVAGTQYF	TGTGCCATCAGTGTAGCGGGGACCCAGTACTTC
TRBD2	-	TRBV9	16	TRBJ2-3	CASSLGASGSTDTQYF	TGTGCCAGCAGCCTAGGGGCTAGCGGTAGCACAGATACGCAGTATTTT
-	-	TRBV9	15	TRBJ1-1	CASSPFLGVSTEAFF	TGTGCCAGCAGCCCCTTTTTAGGGGTATCCACTGAAGCTTTCTTT
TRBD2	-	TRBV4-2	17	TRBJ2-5	CASSHWETSGSVETQYF	TGTGCCAGCAGCCACTGGGAGACTAGCGGGAGTGTAGAGACCCAGTACTTC
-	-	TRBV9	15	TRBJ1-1	CASSVGGGAGTEAFF	TGTGCCAGCAGCGTAGGTGGGGGCGCGGGCACTGAAGCTTTCTTT
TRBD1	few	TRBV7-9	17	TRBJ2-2	CASRKSPGQGPPGELFF	TGTGCCAGCAGAAAATCACCGGGACAGGGCCCCCCCGGGGAGCTGTTTTTT
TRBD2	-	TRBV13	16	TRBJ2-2	CASSLRLALGTGELFF	TGTGCCAGCAGCTTAAGACTAGCTTTGGGGACCGGGGAGCTGTTTTTT
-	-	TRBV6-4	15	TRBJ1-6	CASSESGHYNSPLHF	TGTGCCAGCAGTGAAAGCGGTCACTATAATTCACCCCTCCACTTT
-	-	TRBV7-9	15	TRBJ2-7	CASSLYLTTAYEQYF	TGTGCCAGCAGCCTCTATCTGACAACCGCCTACGAGCAGTACTTC
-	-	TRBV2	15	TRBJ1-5	CASSDTRRENQPQHF	TGTGCCAGCAGTGATACGAGGAGGGAAAATCAGCCCCAGCATTTT
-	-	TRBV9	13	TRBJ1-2	CASYGAQGYGYTF	TGTGCCAGCTATGGGGCCCAGGGCTATGGCTACACCTTC
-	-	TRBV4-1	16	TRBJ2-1	CASSQVSTNLFYEQFF	TGCGCCAGCAGCCAAGTTAGCACAAACCTCTTCTATGAGCAGTTCTTC
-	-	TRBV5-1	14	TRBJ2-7	CASSLTGNWYEQYF	TGCGCCAGCAGCTTGACGGGGAACTGGTACGAGCAGTACTTC
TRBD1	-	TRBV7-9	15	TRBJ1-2	CASSLARTGAYGYTF	TGTGCCAGCAGCTTAGCGAGGACAGGGGCCTATGGCTACACCTTC
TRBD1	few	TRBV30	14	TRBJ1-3	CAWEGANDGNTIYF	TGTGCCTGGGAGGGGGCGAATGACGGAAACACCATATATTTT
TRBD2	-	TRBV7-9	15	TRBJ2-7	CASSSGLAGTLEQYF	TGTGCCAGCAGCTCCGGACTAGCGGGAACCCTGGAGCAGTACTTC
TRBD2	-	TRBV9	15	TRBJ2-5	CASSVGLARAETQYF	TGTGCCAGCAGCGTAGGACTAGCGAGGGCGGAGACCCAGTACTTC
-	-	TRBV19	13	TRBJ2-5	CASSTTDQETQYF	TGTGCCAGTAGTACTACAGACCAAGAGACCCAGTACTTC
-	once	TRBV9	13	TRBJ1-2	CASSISGLSGYTF	TGTGCCAGCAGCATATCGGGACTCAGCGGCTACACCTTC
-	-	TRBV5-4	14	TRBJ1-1	CASSLEGVNTEAFF	TGTGCCAGCAGCTTGGAGGGGGTGAACACTGAAGCTTTCTTT
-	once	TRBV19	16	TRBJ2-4	CASTSGTNLAKNIQYF	TGTGCCAGTACCTCGGGGACAAATCTAGCCAAAAACATTCAGTACTTC
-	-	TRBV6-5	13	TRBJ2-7	CASRESWRYEQYF	TGTGCCAGCAGGGAATCTTGGAGGTACGAGCAGTACTTC
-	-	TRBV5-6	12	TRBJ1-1	CASSRGGERAFF	TGTGCCAGCAGCCGCGGGGGAGAAAGAGCTTTCTTT